These 29 T cell receptor beta chains originate from one sample sequenced in a study of T cell repertoires in aging, cancer and after chemotherapy. Rearranged V-D-J TRB sequences were amplified with a mixed TRB-A/B primer pool. MiXCR was run by TCRdb on the multiplex PCR reads, yielding one entry per CDR3 protein. This table holds more than 10,000 distinct CDR3 sequences, around 25% found once. The template was genomic DNA from peripheral blood, not RNA. Sample: blood. The receptor set was obtained from a human donor in good health.

The chain joins TRBV11-3 to TRBJ2-7, with D unresolved. The ends were cut back, 5 bases at V and 2 bases at J, with 16 bases in the middle. Germline V lookup: CDR1 SGHNT, CDR2 YENEEA. CDR3 length: 15 amino acids. CDR3 in amino acids: CASSPDFGVPYEQYF. The DNA of the CDR3 is TGTGCCAGCAGCCCCGATTTTGGGGTACCCTACGAGCAGTACTTC.

There are a few counts of this clonotype. The chain's CDR3 is CATSGRREDTQYF. Here the CDR3 DNA reads TGTGCCACCAGCGGTAGACGCGAGGATACGCAGTATTTT. The chain recombines TRBV15 with TRBJ2-3, with D unresolved. Trimming took off 5 bases at V and 6 bases at J, with 12 bases between the two ends. Looked up from germline, CDR1 is LNHNV and CDR2 is YYDKDF (reference sequence). This CDR3 comprises 13 residues.

This clonotype was observed a handful of times. This rearrangement joins TRBV20-1 to TRBJ1-2, with 7 bases identical to TRBD1. The V segment lost 3 bases and the J segment 4 bases; nucleotides outside the gene matches: 26. The CDR3 covers 20 residues. CDR1 DFQATT and CDR2 SNEGSKA come from the germline V gene (reference sequence). The CDR3 region has the DNA TGCAGTGCTAGGGGAAGGATCATTGGAGGGGGCATCGATTTAAGCTATGGCTACACCTTC. It specifies CSARGRIIGGGIDLSYGYTF.

The V and J genes are TRBV18 and TRBJ2-2; possibly TRBD1 for D (5 bases). CDR3 length: 13 amino acids. From germline, CDR1 is KGHSH and CDR2 LQKENI. Trimming pared 1 base from V and 5 bases from J, leaving 5 bases between. CDR3 residues: CASSPQGTGELFF. The CDR3 DNA reads TGTGCCAGCTCACCACAGGGGACCGGGGAGCTGTTTTTT. Full variable domain (missing parts from reference TRBV18 and TRBJ2-2): NAGVMQNPRHLVRRRGQEARLRCSPMKGHSHVYWYRQLPEEGLKFMVYLQKENIIDESGMPKERFSAEFPKEGPSILRIQQVVRGDSAAYFCASSPQGTGELFFGEGSRLTVL.

The chain couples TRBV7-6 to TRBJ2-5, with D hard to call. Trimming took off 5 bases at V and 0 bases at J, with 4 bases between the two ends. The CDR3 extends over 12 amino acids. The V gene's germline CDR1 is SGHVS and CDR2 FNYEAQ. CDR3: CASSKYQETQYF. The CDR3 DNA sequence: TGTGCCAGCAGCAAGTACCAAGAGACCCAGTACTTC.

The chain has TRBV5-6 and TRBJ2-3, with TRBD1 matching over 7 bases. V gave up 4 bases and J gave up 5 bases; unmatched junction bases: 10. The CDR3 has 15 residues. CDR1 is SGHDT, CDR2 YYEEEE, per germline. In DNA form, the CDR3 reads TGTGCCAGCAGCCCAAGACAGGGCTGGGAAGATACGCAGTATTTT. Translating it yields CASSPRQGWEDTQYF. Complete variable domain (other parts from reference TRBV5-6 and TRBJ2-3): DAGVTQSPTHLIKTRGQQVTLRCSPKSGHDTVSWYQQALGQGPQFIFQYYEEEERQRGNFPDRFSGHQFPNYSSELNVNALLLGDSALYLCASSPRQGWEDTQYFGPGTRLTVL.

To note about this clonotype: One end of the junction varies from germline; a read error may be responsible. The V gene is TRBV4-3, the J gene TRBJ2-1, with 10 positions matching TRBD2. Germline values: CDR1 LGHNA, CDR2 YSLEER. The CDR3 extends over 13 amino acids. The CDR3 is CASSRAGGDEQFF. DNA of the CDR3: TGTGCCAGCAGCCGAGCGGGGGGGGATGAGCAGTTCTTC.

This clonotype has more than one count but fewer than ten. V and J are TRBV20-1 and TRBJ1-1; D not resolved. Germline assignment: CDR1 DFQATT and CDR2 SNEGSKA (reference sequence). The CDR3 loop spans 14 amino acids. With 0 bases removed from V and 2 bases from J, the gap between germline ends came to 10 bases. The CDR3 sequence is CSARDRGPNTEAFF. CDR3 bases: TGCAGTGCTAGAGATCGCGGGCCCAACACTGAAGCTTTCTTT.

In its sample, this clonotype was seen many times. V usage is TRBV6-5 and J usage is TRBJ2-6, with D unclear. Trimming pared 4 bases from V and 3 bases from J, leaving 7 bases between. The CDR3 sequence is 14 residues long. The germline CDR1 and CDR2 sequences are MNHEY and SVGAGI. The CDR3, as DNA: TGTGCCAGCAGTTGGAGTTTTGGGGCCAACGTCCTGACTTTC. This translates into CASSWSFGANVLTF.

The sample holds many counts of this clonotype. The chain recombines TRBV20-1 with TRBJ1-6, with TRBD1 matching 8 bases. Germline V gene sequence: CDR1 DFQATT, CDR2 SNEGSKA (reference sequence). The CDR3 loop spans 15 amino acids. The V and J ends lost 5 bases and 2 bases, in that order; junction bases with no gene match: 5. The CDR3 bases are TGCAGTGCTGCAACGGGACAGGCCTATAATTCACCCCTCCACTTT. It specifies CSAATGQAYNSPLHF.

The sample holds a few counts of this clonotype. The V gene is TRBV19, the J gene TRBJ2-2; possibly TRBD1 for D (6 bases). CDR1 and CDR2 from the germline V gene are LNHDA and SQIVND (reference sequence). CDR3 length: 18 amino acids. V was shortened by 4 bases and J by 1 base, with 19 bases between the two germline ends. CDR3 residues: CASSNLRGLTGNTGELFF. Written as DNA, the CDR3 is TGTGCCAGTAGTAACTTAAGAGGATTGACAGGGAACACCGGGGAGCTGTTTTTT.

The chain uses TRBV19 and TRBJ1-2; D not certain. CDR1 and CDR2 (germline): LNHDA, SQIVND (reference sequence). The CDR3 has 16 amino acids. Trimming removed 4 bases from V and 4 bases from J, with 19 bases in between. The CDR3 here is CASSTRVGQAVYGYTF. The CDR3 DNA is TGTGCCAGTAGTACGAGGGTTGGGCAGGCGGTCTATGGCTACACCTTC.

The chain links TRBV24-1 to TRBJ1-5, with 8 bases lining up with TRBD1. This CDR3 comprises 17 residues. The germline gives CDR1 KGHDR, CDR2 SFDVKD. Trimming at V came to 2 bases and at J to 7 bases, leaving 12 bases not matched to a gene. CDR3 loop: CATSDSRQGRKNQPQHF. CDR3 bases: TGTGCCACCAGTGATTCCCGACAGGGGAGAAAGAACCAGCCCCAGCATTTT.

The chain recombines TRBV30 with TRBJ1-1, with 9 bases fitting TRBD1. This CDR3 has 14 amino acids. Germline V gene lookup returns CDR1 GTSNPN and CDR2 SVGIG (reference sequence). J lost 11 bases, V lost 1 base, and 11 bases had no gene match. CDR3 nucleotides: TGTGCCTGGAGTGCGGACAGGGGCGTACACGCGGCTTTCTTT. It codes for CAWSADRGVHAAFF.

This clonotype has a handful of counts. The rearrangement uses TRBV7-9 and TRBJ1-6; no clear D. V was pared by 1 base and J by 3 bases, with 4 bases between. The length of the CDR3 is 14 residues. Germline V CDR1 and CDR2: SEHNR, FQNEAQ (reference sequence). The CDR3 nucleotides are TGTGCCAGCAGCTTAGGCAACTATAATTCACCCCTCCACTTT. This codes for CASSLGNYNSPLHF. Based on the CDR3 plus reference TRBV7-9 and TRBJ1-6, the full variable domain is DTGVSQNPRHKITKRGQNVTFRCDPISEHNRLYWYRQTLGQGPEFLTYFQNEAQLEKSRLLSDRFSAERPKGSFSTLEIQRTEQGDSAMYLCASSLGNYNSPLHFGNGTRLTVT.

The rearrangement joins TRBV6-1 to TRBJ2-7, with TRBD2 identical over 8 bases. From germline, CDR1 is MNHNS and CDR2 SASEGT. The length of the CDR3 is 16 residues. Trimming at V came to 7 bases and at J to 3 bases, leaving 14 bases not matched to a gene. CDR3 nucleotide sequence: TGTGCCAGCATTCCCCGGGGGAGGGCGGGGGGCTACGAGCAGTACTTC. Amino acid sequence: CASIPRGRAGGYEQYF.

This clonotype was observed at least ten times. The genes are TRBV12-3 or TRBV12-4 and TRBJ2-7; perhaps TRBD1 as D (6 bases). This CDR3 is built from 14 residues. Trimming took 6 bases from V and 0 from J, leaving 12 bases between them. DNA for the CDR3: TGTGCCAGCAGAAGGACAGCGAGCTCCTACGAGCAGTACTTC. Protein product: CASRRTASSYEQYF.

V and J are TRBV7-2 and TRBJ2-5, with D perhaps TRBD1 (6 bases). The CDR3 is 14 amino acids. V was clipped by 0 bases and J by 4 bases, with 9 bases between them. The V gene's germline CDR1 is SGHTA and CDR2 FQGNSA. CDR3 amino acids: CASSLAPGAETQYF. CDR3 nucleotide sequence: TGTGCCAGCAGCTTAGCCCCAGGGGCAGAGACCCAGTACTTC.

CDR3 amino acids: CASSPGVRHEQYF. The CDR3 DNA follows: TGTGCCAGCAGTCCGGGAGTGCGACACGAGCAGTACTTC. V and J are TRBV6-5 and TRBJ2-7; tentatively, D is TRBD2 (6 bases). The germline V gene has CDR1 MNHEY and CDR2 SVGAGI. Trimming left V 5 bases short and J 5 bases short, with 13 bases between. CDR3 length: 13 residues.

This clonotype was seen only a few times. The chain has TRBV20-1 and TRBJ2-1; 10 bases align to TRBD2. The germline gives CDR1 DFQATT, CDR2 SNEGSKA (reference sequence). The trim removed 1 base at V and 0 bases at J, leaving 12 bases unmatched. The CDR3 loop spans 19 amino acids. CDR3 sequence (DNA): TGCAGTGCTAGAGGGGGGGAACTAGCGGGGAAAAGCTCCTACAATGAGCAGTTCTTC. Translating gives CSARGGELAGKSSYNEQFF.

The J gene is TRBJ1-4, the V gene TRBV7-9; the match to TRBD1 covers 7 bases. V gave up 3 bases and J gave up 8 bases; unmatched junction bases: 6. The CDR3 totals 14 residues. In germline, CDR1 is SEHNR, CDR2 FQNEAQ (reference sequence). The CDR3: CASSFDREYEKLFF. The CDR3 DNA reads TGTGCCAGCAGCTTCGACAGGGAGTACGAAAAACTGTTTTTT.

The V and J genes are TRBV6-2 or TRBV6-3 and TRBJ1-1; D ambiguous. The V end was cut by 4 bases, the J end by 8 bases, with 11 bases between. Germline V lookup: CDR1 MNHEY, CDR2 SVGEGT. The CDR3 runs to 12 residues. This CDR3 is CASSSVGREAFF. CDR3 nucleotides: TGTGCCAGCAGTTCTGTTGGCCGGGAAGCTTTCTTT.

This clonotype was seen just once. This rearrangement joins TRBV7-9 to TRBJ2-5; 10 bases match TRBD1. The CDR3 is 14 residues long. Per the germline V gene, CDR1 is SEHNR and CDR2 is FQNEAQ (reference sequence). The ends lost 4 bases at V and 2 bases at J; junction bases unmatched: 1. DNA for the CDR3: TGTGCCAGCAGCTGGACAGGGGGGCAAGAGACCCAGTACTTC. Amino acids: CASSWTGGQETQYF. Using reference TRBV7-9 and TRBJ2-5 for the parts outside the CDR3, the full variable domain is DTGVSQNPRHKITKRGQNVTFRCDPISEHNRLYWYRQTLGQGPEFLTYFQNEAQLEKSRLLSDRFSAERPKGSFSTLEIQRTEQGDSAMYLCASSWTGGQETQYFGPGTRLLVL.

This clonotype showed up just a few times. The chain couples TRBV20-1 to TRBJ1-5, with 9 bases that match TRBD1. The CDR3 spans 15 residues. The germline CDR1 and CDR2 sequences are DFQATT and SNEGSKA (reference sequence). Unmatched junction bases numbered 5, after V lost 3 bases and J lost 2 bases. CDR3: CSARGQGSGNQPQHF. The CDR3 nucleotides read TGCAGTGCTAGGGGACAGGGTTCTGGCAATCAGCCCCAGCATTTT.

The V and J genes are TRBV5-1 and TRBJ1-1, with 8 nucleotides matching TRBD1. The CDR3 covers 16 residues. Germline loops: CDR1 SGHRS, CDR2 YFSETQ. Trimming took 0 bases from V and 4 from J; bases not matched to a gene: 8. CDR3 protein: CASSLALGQVSTEAFF. The CDR3 DNA follows: TGCGCCAGCAGCTTGGCCTTGGGACAGGTATCCACTGAAGCTTTCTTT.

This clonotype was seen just once. The J gene is TRBJ2-3, the V gene TRBV9; TRBD2 matches 8 bases. Per the germline V gene, CDR1 is SGDLS and CDR2 is YYNGEE. The CDR3 has 15 residues. V was clipped by 0 bases and J by 2 bases; unmatched bases: 2. In DNA form, the CDR3 reads TGTGCCAGCAGCGTAGCGGGGGGGCTCACAGATACGCAGTATTTT. Its translation is CASSVAGGLTDTQYF.

This chain joins TRBV18 and TRBJ1-1, with D uncertain. V was cut by 0 bases and J by 8 bases, with 10 bases left in between. Germline V gene lookup returns CDR1 KGHSH and CDR2 LQKENI. CDR3 length: 13 residues. This CDR3 reads CASSPPLQIEAFF. The CDR3, as DNA: TGTGCCAGCTCACCACCGCTACAGATCGAAGCTTTCTTT.

This clonotype appeared many times. The chain recombines TRBV19 with TRBJ2-2; TRBD2 matches 8 bases. The length of the CDR3 is 12 residues. V was pared by 10 bases and J by 6 bases, with 4 bases of the junction left unmatched. Germline V CDR1 and CDR2: LNHDA, SQIVND (reference sequence). Here the CDR3 DNA reads TGTGCCACGCCGGGGGGGGCCGGGGAGCTGTTTTTT. Residues: CATPGGAGELFF.

The V and J genes are TRBV7-9 and TRBJ1-3, with TRBD1 as a possible D gene (5 bases). The germline V and J ends were trimmed by 3 bases and 0 bases, with 12 bases remaining between them. Germline V gene data show CDR1 as SEHNR and CDR2 as FQNEAQ (reference sequence). The CDR3 spans 16 residues. CDR3 DNA: TGTGCCAGCAGCTTGTGGCGGGGCCACTCTGGAAACACCATATATTTT. Translated, it gives CASSLWRGHSGNTIYF.